This T cell receptor beta chain was captured in a study of OX40 agonist ivuxolimab in advanced cancers. Produced via immunoSEQ multiplex PCR; TCRdb's table is partial and in-frame only. Of about 72,000 clones listed, around 89% are singletons. J was trimmed by 8 bases and V by 2 bases; bases with no gene match: 4. This CDR3 is 15 amino acids long. Germline V gives CDR1 SGDLS, CDR2 YYNGEE. The chain employs TRBV9 and TRBJ2-4; 13 nucleotides line up with TRBD2. The material was CD4+ or CD8+ T cells sorted from blood, obtained in a trial of the OX40 agonist ivuxolimab. The origin of this receptor is an adult with an advanced solid tumor such as melanoma, head and neck, liver or kidney cancer. In DNA, the CDR3 is TGTGCCAGCAGCGTTGGACTAGCGGGGGTGGACATTCAGTACTTC. Encoded protein: CASSVGLAGVDIQYF.